Described below is a single TCR beta chain sequence and its context. Its antigen is still unknown. Genes here carry mouse names. The sequenced fragment ends 4 residues before the CDR3 boundary, so the rest is inferred from the germline J gene. The CDR3 contains 15 residues. The germline gives CDR1 NSHNY, CDR2 SYGAGN. Unmatched junction bases numbered 3, after V lost 1 base and J lost 4 bases. Extracted from the samples, RNA was reverse transcribed into cDNA to serve as the sequencing template. Sequencing was performed with immunoSEQ multiplex PCR; in TCRdb, only in-frame clones are kept and a portion is missing. This set yields over 250,000 clones and no singletons; the top ten hold 1.2%. This sample was included in a study of CD8+ T cells in alopecia areata. In the study overall: Donor skin was harvested from roughly 6-13-month-old C3H/HeJ mice with spontaneous alopecia and grafted onto roughly 6-10-week-old female C3H/HeJ recipients.

After pooling, cutaneous lymph node cells were sorted with CD4, CD8alpha, NKG2D, NKG2ACE and other markers. Study-wide results and limits: The study also sequences resident alphabeta T cells of normal skin in scalp samples. The study found higher clonality in lesional than normal scalp, especially in alopecia totalis/universalis. Unlike in mice, where it was clearer, TCR sharing across patients was less clear, possibly HLA-related.

The sequence came from a C3H/HeJ mouse with alopecia areata. This line is of MHC haplotype H2-k. The gene calls are TRBV13-1 and TRBJ2-2; 8 bases map to TRBD2. The source material was CD4+ T cells sorted from a lymph node. CDR3 sequence: CASSDTWGVTGQLYF. CDR3 DNA (partial): TGTGCCAGCAGTGATACCTGGGGGGTCACCGGG.